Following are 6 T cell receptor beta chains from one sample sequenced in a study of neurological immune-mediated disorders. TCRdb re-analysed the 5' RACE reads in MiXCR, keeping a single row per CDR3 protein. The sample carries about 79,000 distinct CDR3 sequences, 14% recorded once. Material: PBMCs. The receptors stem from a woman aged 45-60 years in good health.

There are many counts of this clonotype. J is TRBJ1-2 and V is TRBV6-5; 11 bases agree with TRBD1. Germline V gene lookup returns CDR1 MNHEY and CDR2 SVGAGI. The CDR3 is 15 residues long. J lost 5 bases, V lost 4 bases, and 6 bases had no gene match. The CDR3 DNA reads TGTGCCAGCAGTTCTCGGACAGGGGGCGGTTATGGCTACACCTTC. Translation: CASSSRTGGGYGYTF.

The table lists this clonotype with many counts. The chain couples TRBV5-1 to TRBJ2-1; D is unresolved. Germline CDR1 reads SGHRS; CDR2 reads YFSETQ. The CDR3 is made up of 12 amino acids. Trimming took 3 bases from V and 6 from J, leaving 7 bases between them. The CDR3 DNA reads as TGCGCCAGCAGCTATTCTGGCAATGAGCAGTTCTTC. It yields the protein CASSYSGNEQFF.

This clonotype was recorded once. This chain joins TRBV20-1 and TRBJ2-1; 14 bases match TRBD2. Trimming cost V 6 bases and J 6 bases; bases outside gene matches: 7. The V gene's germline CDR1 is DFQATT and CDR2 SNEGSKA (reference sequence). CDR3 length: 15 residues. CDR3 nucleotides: TGCAGTGCCCGGGGGGGACTAGCGGGAGTCAATGAGCAGTTCTTC. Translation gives CSARGGLAGVNEQFF.

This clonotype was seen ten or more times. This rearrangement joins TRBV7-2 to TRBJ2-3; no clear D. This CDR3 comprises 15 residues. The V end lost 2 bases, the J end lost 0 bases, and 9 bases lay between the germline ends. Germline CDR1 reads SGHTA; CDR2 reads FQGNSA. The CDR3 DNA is TGTGCCAGCAGCTTATCGACTTTGAGCACAGATACGCAGTATTTT. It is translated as CASSLSTLSTDTQYF.

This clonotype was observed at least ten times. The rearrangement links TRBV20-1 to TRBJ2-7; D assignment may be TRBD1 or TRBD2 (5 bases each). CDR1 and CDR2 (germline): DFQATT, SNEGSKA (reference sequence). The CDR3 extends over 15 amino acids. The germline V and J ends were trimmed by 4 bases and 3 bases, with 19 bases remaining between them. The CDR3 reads CSANAGLGSLYEQYF. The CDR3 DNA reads TGCAGTGCTAATGCAGGGTTGGGGAGCCTCTACGAGCAGTACTTC.

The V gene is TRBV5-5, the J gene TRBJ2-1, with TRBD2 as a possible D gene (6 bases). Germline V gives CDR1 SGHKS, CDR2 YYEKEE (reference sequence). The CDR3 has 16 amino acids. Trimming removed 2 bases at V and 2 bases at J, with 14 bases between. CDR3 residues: CASSLERATPYNEQFF. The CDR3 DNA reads TGTGCCAGCAGCTTAGAGCGGGCCACCCCCTACAATGAGCAGTTCTTC.